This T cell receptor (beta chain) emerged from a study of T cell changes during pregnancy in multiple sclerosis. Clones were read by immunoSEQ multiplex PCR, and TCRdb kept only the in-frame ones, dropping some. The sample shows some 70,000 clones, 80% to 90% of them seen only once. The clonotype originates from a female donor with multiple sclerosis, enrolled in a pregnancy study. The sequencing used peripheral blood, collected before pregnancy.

In nucleotides, the CDR3 is TGTGCCAGCAGTCTGGGCCCGGGAGGACCTACGTGGGGAGAGACCCAGTACTTC. Protein: CASSLGPGGPTWGETQYF. The V gene is TRBV28, the J gene TRBJ2-5; 7 bases map to TRBD2. This CDR3 is 18 amino acids long. Trimming removed 5 bases from V and 4 bases from J; junction bases left unmatched: 19. Germline CDR1 MDHEN, CDR2 SYDVKM.